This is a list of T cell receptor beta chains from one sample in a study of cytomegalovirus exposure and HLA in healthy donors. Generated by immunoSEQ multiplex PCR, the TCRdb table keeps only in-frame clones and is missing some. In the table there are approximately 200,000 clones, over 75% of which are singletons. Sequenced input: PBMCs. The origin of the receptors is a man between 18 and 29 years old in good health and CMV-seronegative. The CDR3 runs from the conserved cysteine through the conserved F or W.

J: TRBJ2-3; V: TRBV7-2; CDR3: CASSLAPGTGPGDTQYF
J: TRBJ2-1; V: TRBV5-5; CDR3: CASGRTGKEGEQFF
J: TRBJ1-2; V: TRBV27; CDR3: CASSLTATNYGYTF
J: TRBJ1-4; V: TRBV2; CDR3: CASRIGEGREKLFF
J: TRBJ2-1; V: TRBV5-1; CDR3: CASSLDSGQGYNEQFF
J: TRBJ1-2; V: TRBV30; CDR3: CAWSTTRESNYGYTF
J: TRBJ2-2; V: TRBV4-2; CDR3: CASSQVSGLAGEFRTGELFF
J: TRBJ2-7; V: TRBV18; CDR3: CASSPRQRENEQYF
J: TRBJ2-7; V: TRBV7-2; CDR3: CASKRTGSYEQYF
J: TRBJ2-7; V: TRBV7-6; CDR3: CASSARDSYEQYF
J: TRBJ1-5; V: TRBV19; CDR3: CASKQDDSNQPQHF
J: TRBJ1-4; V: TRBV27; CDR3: CASSTGTKGEKLFF
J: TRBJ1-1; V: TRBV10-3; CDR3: CAISEAVETANTEAFF
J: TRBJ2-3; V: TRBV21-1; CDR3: CASSNKTSGCPVHTDTQYF
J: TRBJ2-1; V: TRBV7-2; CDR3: CASSETGGPGWREQFF
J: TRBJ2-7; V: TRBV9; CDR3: CASSPGNDYEQYF
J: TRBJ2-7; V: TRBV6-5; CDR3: CASSYSQGQAFEQYF
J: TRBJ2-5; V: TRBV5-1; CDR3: CASATRQGRGETQYF
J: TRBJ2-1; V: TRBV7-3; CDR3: CASSAQAGSEQFF
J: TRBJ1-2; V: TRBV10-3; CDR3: CAISERGTGGAGYGYTF
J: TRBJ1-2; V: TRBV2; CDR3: CASSVSRQDYGYTF
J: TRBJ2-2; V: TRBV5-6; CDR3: CASSFGTGEPGELFF
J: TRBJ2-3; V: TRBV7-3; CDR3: CASSLVVAPGTDTQYF
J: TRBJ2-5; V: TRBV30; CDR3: CAWTSGGQETQYF
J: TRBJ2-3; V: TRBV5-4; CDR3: CASSLEERDTQYF
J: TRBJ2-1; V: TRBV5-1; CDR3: CASSYPRDRTNNEQFF
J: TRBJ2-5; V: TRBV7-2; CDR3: CASSTHGGGSQETQYF
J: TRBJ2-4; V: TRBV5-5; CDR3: CASSVGQGEDIQYF
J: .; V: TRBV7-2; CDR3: CASSTLAGGSYEQYF
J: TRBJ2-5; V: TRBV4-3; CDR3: CASSQEWAGVGGETQYF
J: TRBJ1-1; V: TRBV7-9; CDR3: CASSRGGRDTEAFF
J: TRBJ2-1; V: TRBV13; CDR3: CASTPGGASYNEQFF
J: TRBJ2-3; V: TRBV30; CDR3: CAWNRDYHTDTQYF